Listed here are 20 T cell receptor beta chains from one sample, sequenced in a study of T cell repertoires in cytomegalovirus infection. The antigens for these receptors are not known. One entry per CDR3 protein results from TCRdb running MiXCR on the reads. The profile shows under 300,000 distinct CDR3 sequences, roughly a fifth of them singletons. Source: cultured PBMCs, taken from culture after CMV antigen stimulation. The receptors shown here come from a human donor in good health (CMV status not recorded). Some clones in this sample may be carry-over from other donors' samples.

There are a few counts of this clonotype. This chain uses TRBV4-1 with TRBJ2-1; 11 bases are a match to TRBD2. The trim removed 1 base at V and 7 bases at J, leaving 3 bases unmatched. The CDR3 is 15 amino acids. Germline lookup yields CDR1 MGHRA and CDR2 YSYEKL. Here the CDR3 DNA reads TGCGCCAGCAGCCAAGCTTGGACTAGCGGGAATGAGCAGTTCTTC. Its protein is CASSQAWTSGNEQFF.

The V and J genes are TRBV3-1 and TRBJ2-3; D uncertain. V was trimmed by 1 base and J by 0 bases, leaving 8 bases between them. There are 15 residues in the CDR3. Germline V gives CDR1 LGHDT, CDR2 YNNKEL (reference sequence). The CDR3 reads CASSQAASSTDTQYF. CDR3 coding DNA: TGTGCCAGCAGCCAAGCGGCGTCTAGCACAGATACGCAGTATTTT.

To note about this clonotype: A much larger clonotype is one base distant, so this may be a read error. The CDR3 DNA follows: TGTGCCAGCAGCTCGGAACCATCGGGGGACTACGAGCAGTCCTTC. It encodes CASSSEPSGDYEQSF. This chain connects TRBV7-3 to TRBJ2-7; TRBD2 matches at 7 bases. Germline V lookup: CDR1 SGHTA, CDR2 FQGTGA. The CDR3 is 15 amino acids.

This sequence joins TRBV5-4 and TRBJ2-1, with D perhaps assigned TRBD1 or TRBD2 (6 bases each). The CDR3 has 15 amino acids. CDR1 is SGHNT, CDR2 YYREEE, per germline (reference sequence). Trimming left V 6 bases short and J 4 bases short, with 17 bases between. CDR3 loop: CASTAAGTPYNEQFF. CDR3 nucleotide sequence: TGTGCCAGCACTGCGGCGGGGACACCTTACAATGAGCAGTTCTTC.

At least ten counts were recorded for this clonotype. The genes are TRBV7-2 and TRBJ2-1; D perhaps matches TRBD2 (6 bases). The V and J ends lost 1 base and 0 bases respectively, with 13 bases between them. The germline CDR1 and CDR2 sequences are SGHTA and FQGNSA. The CDR3 runs 17 residues. The CDR3 loop is CASSLGAGVSSYNEQFF. CDR3 bases: TGTGCCAGCAGCTTAGGAGCGGGTGTTTCCTCCTACAATGAGCAGTTCTTC.

This clonotype was detected many times. A read error may account for a junction end that differs from germline. The genes are TRBV11-2 and TRBJ2-1, with D uncertain. This CDR3 region has 13 residues. Germline assignment: CDR1 SGHAT and CDR2 FQNNGV. CDR3 in amino acids: CASSVDKGRKEFF. In DNA form, the CDR3 reads TGTGCCAGCAGCGTAGACAAGGGCAGGAAGGAGTTCTTC.

This clonotype has a handful of counts. The rearrangement joins TRBV19 to TRBJ2-1, with TRBD2 identical over 10 bases. With V trimmed by 6 bases and J by 0 bases, 8 bases remained unmatched. This CDR3 spans 17 amino acids. Germline values: CDR1 LNHDA, CDR2 SQIVND (reference sequence). CDR3 bases: TGTGCCAGTAGGGCTAGCGGGAGCAGATTCTCCTACAATGAGCAGTTCTTC. Its protein product is CASRASGSRFSYNEQFF.

V gene TRBV7-2 combines with J gene TRBJ1-1; 8 nucleotides match TRBD1. This CDR3 is 14 amino acids long. V was pared by 5 bases and J by 1 base, with 3 bases of the junction left unmatched. The germline gives CDR1 SGHTA, CDR2 FQGNSA. CDR3 coding DNA: TGTGCCAGCAGCATGGGACAGGCGAACACTGAAGCTTTCTTT. It is translated as CASSMGQANTEAFF.

This clonotype was seen many times. This rearrangement joins TRBV12-3 or TRBV12-4 to TRBJ1-5; no reliable D call. This CDR3 region has 15 residues. With 6 bases removed from V and 7 bases from J, the gap between germline ends came to 19 bases. This CDR3 is CASRATGPFGQPQHF. CDR3 nucleotide sequence: TGTGCCAGCAGGGCAACGGGTCCCTTTGGCCAGCCCCAGCATTTT.

As for this clonotype: Since a much larger clone is just one base distant, this may be a read error. The chain has TRBV7-2 and TRBJ2-1; D is perhaps TRBD2 (6 bases). The V and J ends lost 3 bases and 3 bases respectively, with 12 bases between them. The CDR3 consists of 15 residues. Germline loops: CDR1 SGHTA, CDR2 FQGNSA. CDR3 protein: CASSFGASDYNEQFF. In nucleotides, the CDR3 is TGTGCCAGCAGCTTCGGGGCTAGCGACTACAATGAGCAGTTCTTC.

This clonotype was seen ten or more times. The V and J genes are TRBV6-5 and TRBJ2-7, with TRBD2 matching over 7 bases. In germline, CDR1 is MNHEY, CDR2 SVGAGI. V shed 5 bases and J 6 bases; nucleotides not matched to a gene: 13. This CDR3 has 15 amino acids. CDR3 sequence reads: CASSKLASRRGEQYF. CDR3 DNA: TGTGCCAGCAGTAAACTAGCGTCACGGAGGGGCGAGCAGTACTTC.

This chain uses TRBV4-3 with TRBJ1-1, with D uncertain. Germline V gene sequence: CDR1 LGHNA, CDR2 YSLEER. V was trimmed by 0 bases and J by 7 bases, leaving 15 bases between them. The length of the CDR3 is 15 residues. The CDR3 reads CASSQDFAVRGEAFF. CDR3 nucleotide sequence: TGCGCCAGCAGCCAAGATTTTGCAGTCCGGGGTGAAGCTTTCTTT.

There are many counts of this clonotype. This rearrangement joins TRBV7-2 to TRBJ2-2; no reliable D call. This CDR3 region has 15 residues. Germline V gene sequence: CDR1 SGHTA, CDR2 FQGNSA. Between the trimmed V and J ends, which lost 4 bases and 5 bases, there was a span of 14 bases. Here the CDR3 reads CASSWSGHGTGELFF. CDR3 in DNA: TGTGCCAGCAGCTGGTCCGGCCACGGAACCGGGGAGCTGTTTTTT. Drawing the rest from reference TRBV7-2 and TRBJ2-2, the complete variable domain is GAGVSQSPSNKVTEKGKDVELRCDPISGHTALYWYRQSLGQGLEFLIYFQGNSAPDKSGLPSDRFSAERTGGSVSTLTIQRTQQEDSAVYLCASSWSGHGTGELFFGEGSRLTVL.

The sample holds many counts of this clonotype. The CDR3 DNA reads as TGCGCCAGCAGCCAGCCCTTTAGAGGGTTCCAGTTCTTC. It codes for CASSQPFRGFQFF. The chain carries TRBV4-1 and TRBJ2-1, with a possible D match to TRBD2 (5 bases). V shed 3 bases and J shed 13 bases, with 16 bases lying between them. Germline CDR1 reads MGHRA; CDR2 reads YSYEKL. The CDR3 loop spans 13 amino acids.

In its sample, this clonotype was seen many times. This chain links TRBV7-2 with TRBJ2-1, with D tentatively TRBD2 (6 bases). Deletions cut 5 bases from V and 6 bases from J, with 20 bases between. The CDR3 runs 16 residues. Germline CDR1 and CDR2: SGHTA and FQGNSA. In DNA form, the CDR3 reads TGTGCCAGCAGCCAGACTTCCGGGAGTCTCTCCAATGAGCAGTTCTTC. Its protein is CASSQTSGSLSNEQFF.

This clonotype was recorded at least ten times. The rearrangement uses TRBV7-8 and TRBJ1-5; 7 bases match TRBD1. Germline trimming cut 8 bases from V and 2 bases from J; bases unmatched to any gene: 6. This CDR3 comprises 14 residues. Per the germline V gene, CDR1 is SGHVS and CDR2 is FQNEAQ. The CDR3: CASSLGQGNQPQHF. In nucleotides, the CDR3 is TGTGCCAGCTCACTCGGACAGGGCAATCAGCCCCAGCATTTT.

This chain connects TRBV27 to TRBJ2-7; TRBD1 agrees at 8 bases. This CDR3 contains 14 residues. In germline, CDR1 is MNHEY, CDR2 SMNVEV (reference sequence). With V trimmed by 4 bases and J by 5 bases, 7 bases remained unmatched. The CDR3, as DNA: TGTGCCAGCAGTTACCAGGGGGCGATGGACGAGCAGTACTTC. Its translation: CASSYQGAMDEQYF.

This clonotype occurred many times. This chain connects TRBV7-2 to TRBJ2-3, with a tentative D call TRBD2 (6 bases). The CDR3 sequence is 18 residues long. Germline loops: CDR1 SGHTA, CDR2 FQGNSA. Trimming left V 1 base short and J 8 bases short, with 25 bases between. The CDR3 nucleotides read TGTGCCAGCAGCTTAGTCCCAGGCCAGGCGGGTTATAGCGGTACGCAGTATTTT. It codes for CASSLVPGQAGYSGTQYF.

This clonotype was observed a few times. This chain connects TRBV6-2 or TRBV6-3 to TRBJ1-5, with TRBD1 identical over 9 bases. The length of the CDR3 is 17 residues. J lost 5 bases, V lost 6 bases, and 14 bases had no gene match. Germline V gene data show CDR1 as MNHEY and CDR2 as SVGEGT. CDR3 DNA sequence: TGTGCCAGCAGCTACAAACGGGACAGGGTTCTGGATCAGCCCCAGCATTTT. It is translated as CASSYKRDRVLDQPQHF.

This chain links TRBV12-3 or TRBV12-4 with TRBJ1-2, with 7 nucleotides matching TRBD1. The CDR3 has 15 amino acids. The ends lost 5 bases at V and 2 bases at J; junction bases unmatched: 8. CDR3 amino acids: CASSSRDRKNYGYTF. Written as DNA, the CDR3 is TGTGCCAGCAGTAGCCGGGACAGAAAAAACTATGGCTACACCTTC.